This T cell receptor (beta chain) was found in a study of cytomegalovirus exposure and HLA in healthy donors. The PCR made use of 60 Vbeta and 13 Jbeta primers. Only in-frame clones appear in the TCRdb table, and some are missing; sequencing was by immunoSEQ multiplex PCR. The data contain around 180,000 clones, around 82% of them singletons. The CDR3 spans 14 residues. Germline CDR1 and CDR2: SGHRS and YFSETQ. Trimming at V came to 5 bases and at J to 3 bases, leaving 5 bases not matched to a gene. For this clone: Its antigen is not identified.

Study outcomes and limitations: Compared with the roughly 670-donor mean, an Asian-associated ancestry cluster reportedly had fewer N-insertions, according to a later analysis. Presence/absence analyses took donor sequencing depth as roughly uniform.

The clonotype was recovered from a woman between 45 and 60 years old in good health and CMV-seropositive. The chain carries TRBV5-1 and TRBJ2-5; TRBD1 matches 9 bases. Sequenced input: PBMCs. CDR3: CASRPGTGKETQYF. As DNA, the CDR3 is TGCGCCAGCAGGCCCGGGACAGGGAAAGAGACCCAGTACTTC.